This T cell receptor (beta chain) comes out of a study of cytomegalovirus exposure and HLA in healthy donors. Study background: A preliminary data release comprised tens of millions of unique TCRs obtained from HLA-typed donors. Broader study findings: Differences between HLA loci emerged in a later analysis of TCR association rates, with DRB1 most and HLA-C fewest. Earlier findings revealed that most TCR beta V segments proved productive either about 87% or about 30% of the time. The CMV antigen specificity of a few CMV-associated chains was confirmed through in vitro analysis.

PCR primers comprised 60 Vbeta and 13 Jbeta primers. Sequencing used immunoSEQ multiplex PCR; TCRdb keeps in-frame clones, though not all of them. Here the sample spans 100,000 to 150,000 clones, roughly 80% being singletons. Germline V gene lookup returns CDR1 ENHRY and CDR2 SYGVKD. This CDR3 is 15 amino acids long. V lost 3 bases, J lost 2 bases, and 4 bases stayed unmatched. A remark on this clone: Its antigen is still unknown.

The sequence was collected from a boy aged 5 to 17 in good health and CMV-seronegative. This chain links TRBV10-3 with TRBJ2-5; 9 bases line up with TRBD1. The sample consisted of PBMCs. The CDR3 reads CAISDKDRGQETQYF. CDR3 in DNA: TGTGCCATCAGTGATAAGGACAGGGGACAAGAGACCCAGTACTTC.